This TCR beta chain was identified in a study of blood T cell repertoires in COVID-19. Study details: Samples representing acute and convalescent COVID-19 were sourced from the United States, Italy and Spain. T cells, B-cell-depleted T cells, or PBMCs provided the cDNA or gDNA that served as material.

CDR1 and CDR2 (germline): LNHDA, SQIVND (reference sequence). CDR3 length: 15 residues. Trimming removed 7 bases at V and 2 bases at J, with 15 bases between. One Seattle source followed patients from active infection through their disease course. In the study's own analysis: Using reference gene primer amplification, nucleated cell counts were estimated. Assay used: immunoSEQ multiplex PCR; TCRdb lists only in-frame clones, some missing. The D gene and trimming were derived from the DNA, and the V and J assignments and clone size from that table. The data contain around 260,000 clones, approximately 90% of them singletons.

The sample consisted of peripheral blood. The gene calls are TRBV19 and TRBJ1-5; D is ambiguous. This receptor was obtained from a woman between 25 and 40 years old with COVID-19, enrolled during active disease. This CDR3 reads CASKGGGQGNQPQHF. The CDR3 DNA reads TGTGCCAGTAAGGGAGGAGGGCAGGGCAATCAGCCCCAGCATTTT.